The clone carrying this T cell receptor beta chain was seen at least ten times. Its antigen remains unknown. All patients, having had no prior chemotherapy, radiotherapy or other malignancies, were node-negative on CT and PET/CT. This sample is part of a study of prognosis after radiotherapy for stage I lung cancer. Study observations and caveats: Medians of roughly 10,000 versus 7,000 showed unique TCR clone counts falling after stereotactic body radiation therapy.

TCR beta CDR3 amplification from genomic DNA was performed by two-round multiplex PCR. For every TRBV and TRBJ gene, a specific primer was used in first-round PCR. MiXCR was run by TCRdb on the multiplex PCR reads, yielding one entry per CDR3 protein. The table records roughly 26,000 distinct CDR3 sequences, approximately 29% of them present only once. The CDR3 consists of 16 residues. Per germline, CDR1 SGHAT and CDR2 FQNNGV. The ends lost 4 bases at V and 1 base at J; junction bases unmatched: 6. The V gene is TRBV11-2, the J gene TRBJ2-1, with 8 nucleotides matching TRBD1. The clonotype originates from a donor over 45 with non-small cell lung cancer. This material consisted of PBMCs, taken before or after stereotactic body radiation therapy (not recorded which). CDR3 sequence reads: CASSSHRGSSYNEQFF. For the CDR3, the DNA is TGTGCCAGCAGCTCCCACAGGGGGTCTTCCTACAATGAGCAGTTCTTC. The full variable domain, in which reference TRBV11-2 and TRBJ2-1 provide the parts outside the CDR3, is EAGVAQSPRYKIIEKRQSVAFWCNPISGHATLYWYQQILGQGPKLLIQFQNNGVVDDSQLPKDRFSAERLKGVDSTLKIQPAKLEDSAVYLCASSSHRGSSYNEQFFGPGTRLTVL.